This T cell receptor (beta chain) was identified in a study of technical replicates of blood from a few donors. Sequenced by immunoSEQ multiplex PCR; TCRdb stores in-frame clones only, minus some. The table includes more than 90,000 clones, roughly 95% detected once. This CDR3 has 13 residues. CDR1 and CDR2 from the germline V gene are MGHRA and YSYEKL. V lost 0 bases, J lost 6 bases, and 6 bases lay in between. The rearrangement joins TRBV4-1 to TRBJ2-1; D is undetermined. The sequence was collected from a human donor in good health. The sample consisted of T cells isolated from PBMCs. As DNA, the CDR3 is TGCGCCAGCAGCCAAGAATCGGGCAATGAGCAGTTCTTC. Residues: CASSQESGNEQFF.